The rows below give T cell receptor beta chains drawn from one sample of a study of blood T cell repertoires in COVID-19. The protocol was immunoSEQ multiplex PCR, while the TCRdb copy is restricted to in-frame clones and leaves out a portion. The sample holds around 120,000 clones, 55% to 75% seen once. The sample consisted of peripheral blood. Every receptor here comes from a woman between 65 and 79 years old with acute or convalescent COVID-19. Both conserved end residues are part of each CDR3. The D gene is left open where the match is weak. Clone size is shown for a subset of rows, as once, few, many or a class of expanded clone.

clone size,J gene,D gene,V gene,CDR3 DNA,CDR3 protein
-,TRBJ2-7,TRBD2,TRBV30,TGTGCCTTGTTTCAAGCGGGAAAGACCTACGAGCAGTACTTC,CALFQAGKTYEQYF
-,TRBJ2-7,-,TRBV6-5,TGTGCCAGCAGTTACTCGGACAGCTACGAGCAGTACTTC,CASSYSDSYEQYF
-,TRBJ1-1,-,TRBV19,TGTGCCAGTAGGGCCGCGGGCCCCGTGAACACTGAAGCTTTCTTT,CASRAAGPVNTEAFF
-,TRBJ2-1,-,TRBV24-1,TGTGCCACCAGTGATTCCGGGTCCAACAATGAGCAGTTCTTC,CATSDSGSNNEQFF
once,TRBJ2-1,-,TRBV5-8,TGTGCCAGCAGCTTCGAAACAGCTTACAATGAGCAGTTCTTC,CASSFETAYNEQFF
-,TRBJ1-2,TRBD1,TRBV6-5,TGTGCCAGCAGAGCCGGGACAGCCAACTATGGCTACACCTTC,CASRAGTANYGYTF
-,TRBJ1-5,TRBD1,TRBV27,TGTGCCAGCAGGACAGGGGGCGCAAGGCAGCCCCAGCATTTT,CASRTGGARQPQHF
-,TRBJ2-5,-,TRBV7-2,TGTGCCAGCAGCTTAGGATCGGGGGTCCAAGAGACCCAGTACTTC,CASSLGSGVQETQYF
-,TRBJ2-7,-,TRBV2,TGTGCCAGCAGTGAACCCAGGGGCCCCTACGAGCAGTACTTC,CASSEPRGPYEQYF
-,TRBJ1-5,-,TRBV5-1,TGCGCCAGCAGCTTGGGCGGGGGGAGCAACAATCAGCCCCAGCATTTT,CASSLGGGSNNQPQHF
few,TRBJ2-5,-,TRBV7-9,TGTGCCAGCAGCTTGGCGAGGGAGACCCAGTACTTC,CASSLARETQYF
-,TRBJ2-7,TRBD1,TRBV28,TGTGCCAGCACGCCTGGACAGGACGAGCAGTACTTC,CASTPGQDEQYF
few,TRBJ2-3,-,TRBV19,TGTGCCAGTAGTATAGGCGGCCGAGTCACAGATACGCAGTATTTT,CASSIGGRVTDTQYF
-,TRBJ2-7,TRBD1,TRBV12-3/TRBV12-4,TGTGCCAGCAGTGACACAGGGGAAGACGAGCAGTACTTC,CASSDTGEDEQYF
-,TRBJ2-7,TRBD2,TRBV19,TGTGCCAGTAGTCTGAGGACTAGCGGGCCCTCCTACGAGCAGTACTTC,CASSLRTSGPSYEQYF
-,TRBJ1-2,-,TRBV7-2,TGTGCCAGCAGCTTAGCGCTCACAACCGCTAACTATGGCTACACCTTC,CASSLALTTANYGYTF
-,TRBJ2-7,-,TRBV9,TGTGCCAGCAGCGTCCGGGACTTTAACTCCTACGAGCAGTACTTC,CASSVRDFNSYEQYF
-,TRBJ1-4,-,TRBV4-1,TGCGCCAGCAGCCAAGATCGAGTCGTGAGAATTAATGAAAAACTGTTTTTT,CASSQDRVVRINEKLFF
-,TRBJ2-7,-,TRBV7-2,TGTGCCAGCAGCTTGGAGGTTACCTACGAGCAGTACTTC,CASSLEVTYEQYF
-,TRBJ1-2,TRBD1,TRBV28,TGTGCCAGCTCAGGGGGCGCGGGCTATGGCTACACCTTC,CASSGGAGYGYTF
-,TRBJ1-1,-,TRBV5-1,TGCGCCAGCAGCTGGATAGGGGGCACTGAAGCTTTCTTT,CASSWIGGTEAFF